The clone carrying this TCR beta chain occurred a few times. The antigen is undetermined. With 3 bases removed from V and 0 bases from J, the gap between germline ends came to 11 bases. The germline gives CDR1 KGHDR, CDR2 SFDVKD. This CDR3 has 16 residues. This entry is derived from a study of T cells after yellow fever vaccination. Study-wide results and caveats: Contamination of FACS-sorted repertoires by abundant clonotypes from the bulk population could occur.

A 5'RACE template-switching step, the method used to make TCR cDNA, added a universal primer site and UMIs. In TCRdb, the 5' RACE reads were re-called with MiXCR into one record per CDR3 protein. The sample yields 250,000 or so distinct CDR3 sequences, around 6.7% seen once. Sequencing was performed on CD4+ T cells sorted from PBMCs, taken on the day of the yellow fever booster vaccination. The chain carries TRBV24-1 and TRBJ2-1; no clear D gene. This TCR came from a man under 40 who received the YFV17D yellow fever vaccine. The CDR3 nucleotides are TGTGCCACCAGTGATCCCCGTACGAGCTCCTACAATGAGCAGTTCTTC. Translated: CATSDPRTSSYNEQFF.